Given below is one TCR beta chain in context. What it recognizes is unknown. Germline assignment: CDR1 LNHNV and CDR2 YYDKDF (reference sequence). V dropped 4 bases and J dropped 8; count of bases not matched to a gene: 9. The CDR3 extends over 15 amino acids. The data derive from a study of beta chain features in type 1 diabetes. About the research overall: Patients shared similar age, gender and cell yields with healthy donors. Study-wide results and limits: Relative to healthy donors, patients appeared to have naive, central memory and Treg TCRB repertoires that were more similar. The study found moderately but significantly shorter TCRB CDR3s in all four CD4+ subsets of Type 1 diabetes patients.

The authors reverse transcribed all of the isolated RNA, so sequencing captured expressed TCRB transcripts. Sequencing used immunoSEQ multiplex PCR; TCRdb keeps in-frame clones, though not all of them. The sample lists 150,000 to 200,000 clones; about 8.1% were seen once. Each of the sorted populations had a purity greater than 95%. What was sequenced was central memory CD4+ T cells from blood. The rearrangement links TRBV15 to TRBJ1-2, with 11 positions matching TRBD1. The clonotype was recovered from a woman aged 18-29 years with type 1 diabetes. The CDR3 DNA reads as TGTGCCACCAGCAACTCCCGGGACAGGGGGTCGGGCTACACCTTC. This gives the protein CATSNSRDRGSGYTF. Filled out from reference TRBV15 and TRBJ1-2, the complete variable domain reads DAMVIQNPRYQVTQFGKPVTLSCSQTLNHNVMYWYQQKSSQAPKLLFHYYDKDFNNEADTPDNFQSRRPNTSFCFLDIRSPGLGDTAMYLCATSNSRDRGSGYTFGSGTRLTVV.